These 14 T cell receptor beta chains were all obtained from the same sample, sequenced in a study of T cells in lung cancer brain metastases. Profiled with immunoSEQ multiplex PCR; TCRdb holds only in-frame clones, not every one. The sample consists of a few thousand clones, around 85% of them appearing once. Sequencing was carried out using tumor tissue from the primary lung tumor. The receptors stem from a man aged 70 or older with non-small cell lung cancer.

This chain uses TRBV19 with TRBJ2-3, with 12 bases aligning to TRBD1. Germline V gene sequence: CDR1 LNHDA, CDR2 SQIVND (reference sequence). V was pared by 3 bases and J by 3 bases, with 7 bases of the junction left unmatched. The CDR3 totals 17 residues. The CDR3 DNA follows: TGTGCCAGTAGTATGGGGACAGGGGGCGGTTCGACAGATACGCAGTATTTT. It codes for CASSMGTGGGSTDTQYF.

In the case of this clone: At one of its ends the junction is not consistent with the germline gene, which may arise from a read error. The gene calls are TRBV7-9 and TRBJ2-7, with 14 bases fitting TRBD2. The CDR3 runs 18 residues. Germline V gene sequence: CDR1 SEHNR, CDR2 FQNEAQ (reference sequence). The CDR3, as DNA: TGTGCCAGTAGCTTCCCGGGACTAGCGGGAGCCGCGAGGGACGAGCAGTACTTC. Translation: CASSFPGLAGAARDEQYF. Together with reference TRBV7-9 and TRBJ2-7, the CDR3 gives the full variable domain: DTGVSQNPRHKITKRGQNVTFRCDPISEHNRLYWYRQTLGQGPEFLTYFQNEAQLEKSRLLSDRFSAERPKGSFSTLEIQRTEQGDSAMYLCASSFPGLAGAARDEQYFGPGTRLTVT.

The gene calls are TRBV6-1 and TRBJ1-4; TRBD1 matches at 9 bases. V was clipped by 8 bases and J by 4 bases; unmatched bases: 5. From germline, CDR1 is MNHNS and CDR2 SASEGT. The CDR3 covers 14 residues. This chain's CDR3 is CASQTGGSNEKLFF. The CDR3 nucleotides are TGTGCCAGCCAAACAGGGGGCAGTAATGAAAAACTGTTTTTT.

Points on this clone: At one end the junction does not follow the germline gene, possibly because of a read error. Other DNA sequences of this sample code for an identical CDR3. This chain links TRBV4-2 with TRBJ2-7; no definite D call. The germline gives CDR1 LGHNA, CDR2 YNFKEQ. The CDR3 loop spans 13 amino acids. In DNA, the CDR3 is TGTGCCAGCAGCCAAGGTCTATCCTATGAGCAGTACTTC. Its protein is CASSQGLSYEQYF.

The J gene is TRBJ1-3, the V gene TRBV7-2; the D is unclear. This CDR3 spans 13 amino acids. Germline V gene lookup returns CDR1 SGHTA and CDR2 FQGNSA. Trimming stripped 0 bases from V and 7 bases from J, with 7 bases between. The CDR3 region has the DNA TGTGCCAGCAGCTTAGCGACCGGGAACACCATATATTTT. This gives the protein CASSLATGNTIYF. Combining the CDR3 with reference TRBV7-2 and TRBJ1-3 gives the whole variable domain GAGVSQSPSNKVTEKGKDVELRCDPISGHTALYWYRQSLGQGLEFLIYFQGNSAPDKSGLPSDRFSAERTGGSVSTLTIQRTQQEDSAVYLCASSLATGNTIYFGEGSWLTVV.

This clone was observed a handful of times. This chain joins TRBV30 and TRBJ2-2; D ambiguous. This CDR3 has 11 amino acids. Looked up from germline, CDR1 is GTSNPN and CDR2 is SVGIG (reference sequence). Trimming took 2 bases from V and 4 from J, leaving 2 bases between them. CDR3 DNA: TGTGCCTGGAGTATCACCGGGGAGCTGTTTTTT. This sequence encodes CAWSITGELFF.

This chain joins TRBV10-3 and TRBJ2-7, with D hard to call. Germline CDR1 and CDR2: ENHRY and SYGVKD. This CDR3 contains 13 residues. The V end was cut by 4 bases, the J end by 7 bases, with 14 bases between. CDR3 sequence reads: CAISAQVRREQYF. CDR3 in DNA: TGTGCCATCAGTGCCCAGGTTAGAAGGGAGCAGTACTTC.

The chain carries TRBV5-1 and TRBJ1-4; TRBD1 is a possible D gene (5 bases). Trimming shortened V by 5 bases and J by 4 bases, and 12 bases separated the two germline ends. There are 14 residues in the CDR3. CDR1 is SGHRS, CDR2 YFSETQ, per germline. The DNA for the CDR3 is TGCGCCAGCAGATTCGACAGATTTAATGAAAAACTGTTTTTT. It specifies CASRFDRFNEKLFF.

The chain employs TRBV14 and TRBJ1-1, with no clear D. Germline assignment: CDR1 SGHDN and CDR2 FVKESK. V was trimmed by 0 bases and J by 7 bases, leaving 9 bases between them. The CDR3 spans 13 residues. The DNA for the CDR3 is TGTGCCAGCAGCCAAGAAATGATGGGTGAAGCTTTCTTT. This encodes CASSQEMMGEAFF.

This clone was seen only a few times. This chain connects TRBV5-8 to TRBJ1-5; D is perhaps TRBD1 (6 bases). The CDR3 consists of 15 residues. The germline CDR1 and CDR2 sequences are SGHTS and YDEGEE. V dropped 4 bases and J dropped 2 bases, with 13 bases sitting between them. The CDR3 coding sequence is TGTGCCAGCAGCCCCGGACAGAGCGGCAATCAGCCCCAGCATTTT. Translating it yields CASSPGQSGNQPQHF.

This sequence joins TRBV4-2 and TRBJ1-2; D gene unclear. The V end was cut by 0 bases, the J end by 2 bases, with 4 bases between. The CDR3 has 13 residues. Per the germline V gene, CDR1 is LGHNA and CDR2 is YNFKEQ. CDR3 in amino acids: CASSQEGNYGYTF. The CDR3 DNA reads TGTGCCAGCAGCCAAGAGGGGAACTATGGCTACACCTTC.

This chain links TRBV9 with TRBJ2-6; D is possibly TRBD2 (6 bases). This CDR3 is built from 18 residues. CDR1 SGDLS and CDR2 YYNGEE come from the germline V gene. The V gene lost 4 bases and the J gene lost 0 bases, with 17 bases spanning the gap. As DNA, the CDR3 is TGTGCCAGCAGCCCGCGTGCCCTGGGGGGCTCTGGGGCCAACGTCCTGACTTTC. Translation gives CASSPRALGGSGANVLTF.

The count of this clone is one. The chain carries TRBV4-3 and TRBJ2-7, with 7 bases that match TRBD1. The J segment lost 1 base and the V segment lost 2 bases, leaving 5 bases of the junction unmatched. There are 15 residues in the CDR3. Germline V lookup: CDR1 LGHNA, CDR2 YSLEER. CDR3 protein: CASSQRTGPSYEQYF. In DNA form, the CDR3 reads TGCGCCAGCAGCCAAAGGACAGGACCTTCCTACGAGCAGTACTTC.

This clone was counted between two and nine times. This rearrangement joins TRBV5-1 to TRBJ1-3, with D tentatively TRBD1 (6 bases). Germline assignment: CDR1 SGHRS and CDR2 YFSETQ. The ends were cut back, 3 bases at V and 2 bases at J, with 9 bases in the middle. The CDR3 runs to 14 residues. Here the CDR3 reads CASSSQGPGNTIYF. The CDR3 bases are TGCGCCAGCAGCTCACAGGGACCTGGAAACACCATATATTTT.